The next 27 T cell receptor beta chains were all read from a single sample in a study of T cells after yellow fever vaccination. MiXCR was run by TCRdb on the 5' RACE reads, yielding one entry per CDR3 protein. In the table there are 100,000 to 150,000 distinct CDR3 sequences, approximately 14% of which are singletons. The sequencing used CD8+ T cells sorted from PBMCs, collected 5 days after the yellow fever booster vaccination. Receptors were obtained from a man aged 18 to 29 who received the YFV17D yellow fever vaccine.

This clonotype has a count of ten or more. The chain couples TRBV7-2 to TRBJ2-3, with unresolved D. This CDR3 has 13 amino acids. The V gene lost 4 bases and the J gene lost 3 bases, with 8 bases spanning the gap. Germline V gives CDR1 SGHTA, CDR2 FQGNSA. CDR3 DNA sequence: TGTGCCAGCAGCTCGCCTACTACAGATACGCAGTATTTT. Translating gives CASSSPTTDTQYF.

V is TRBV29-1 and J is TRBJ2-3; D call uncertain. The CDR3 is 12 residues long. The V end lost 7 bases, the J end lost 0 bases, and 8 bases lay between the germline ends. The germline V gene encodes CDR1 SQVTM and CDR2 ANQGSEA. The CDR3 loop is CSARTSTDTQYF. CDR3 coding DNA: TGCAGCGCACGGACGAGCACAGATACGCAGTATTTT.

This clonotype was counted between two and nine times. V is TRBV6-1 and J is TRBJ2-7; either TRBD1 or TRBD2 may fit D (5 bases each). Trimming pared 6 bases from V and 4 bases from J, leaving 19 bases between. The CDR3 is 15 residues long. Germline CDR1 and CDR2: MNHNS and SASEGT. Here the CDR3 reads CASRAPGRSKYEQYF. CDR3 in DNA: TGTGCCAGCAGGGCACCGGGACGCTCTAAATACGAGCAGTACTTC.

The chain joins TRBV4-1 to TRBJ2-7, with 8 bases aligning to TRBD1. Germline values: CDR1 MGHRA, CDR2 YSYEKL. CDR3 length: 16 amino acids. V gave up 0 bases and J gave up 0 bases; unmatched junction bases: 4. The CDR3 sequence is CASSQEWTGYSYEQYF. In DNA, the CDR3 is TGCGCCAGCAGCCAAGAGTGGACAGGGTACTCCTACGAGCAGTACTTC.

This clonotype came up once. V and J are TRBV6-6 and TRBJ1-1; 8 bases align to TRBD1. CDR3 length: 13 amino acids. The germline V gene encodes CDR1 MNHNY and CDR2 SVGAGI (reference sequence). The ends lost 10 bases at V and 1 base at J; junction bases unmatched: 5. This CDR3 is CAIRGLGNTEAFF. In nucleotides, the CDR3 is TGTGCCATCAGGGGGCTGGGGAACACTGAAGCTTTCTTT.

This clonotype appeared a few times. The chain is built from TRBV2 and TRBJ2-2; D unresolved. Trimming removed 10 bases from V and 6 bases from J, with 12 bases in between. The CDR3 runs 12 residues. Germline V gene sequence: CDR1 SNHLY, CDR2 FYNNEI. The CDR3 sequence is CANKEDAGELFF. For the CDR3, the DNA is TGTGCCAATAAAGAGGACGCCGGGGAGCTGTTTTTT. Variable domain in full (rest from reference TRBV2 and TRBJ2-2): EPEVTQTPSHQVTQMGQEVILRCVPISNHLYFYWYRQILGQKVEFLVSFYNNEISEKSEIFDDQFSVERPDGSNFTLKIRSTKLEDSAMYFCANKEDAGELFFGEGSRLTVL.

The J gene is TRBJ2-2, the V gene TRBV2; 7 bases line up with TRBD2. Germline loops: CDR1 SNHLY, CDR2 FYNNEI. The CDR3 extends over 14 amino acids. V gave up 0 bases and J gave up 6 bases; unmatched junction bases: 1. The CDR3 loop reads CASSEAAGPGELFF. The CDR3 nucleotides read TGTGCCAGCAGTGAAGCAGCGGGGCCCGGGGAGCTGTTTTTT.

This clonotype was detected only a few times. The CDR3 sequence is CASSYSGGYQETQYF. CDR3 nucleotide sequence: TGTGCCAGCAGTTACTCGGGGGGCTACCAAGAGACCCAGTACTTC. V usage is TRBV6-5 and J usage is TRBJ2-5; perhaps D is TRBD1 or TRBD2 (6 bases each). There are 15 residues in the CDR3. V lost 0 bases to trimming and J lost 0 bases, with 8 bases between them. The germline V gene has CDR1 MNHEY and CDR2 SVGAGI.

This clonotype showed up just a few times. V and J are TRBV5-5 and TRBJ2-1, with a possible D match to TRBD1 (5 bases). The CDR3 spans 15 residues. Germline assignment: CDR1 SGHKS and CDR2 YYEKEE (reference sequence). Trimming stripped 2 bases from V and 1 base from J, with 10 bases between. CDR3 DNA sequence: TGTGCCAGCAGCTTTTCGAAGGGGTCCTACAATGAGCAGTTCTTC. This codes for CASSFSKGSYNEQFF.

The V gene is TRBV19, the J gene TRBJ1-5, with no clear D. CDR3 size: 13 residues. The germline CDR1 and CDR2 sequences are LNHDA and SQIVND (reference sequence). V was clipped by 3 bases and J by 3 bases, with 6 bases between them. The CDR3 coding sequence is TGTGCCAGTAGTATGGGTGACAATCAGCCCCAGCATTTT. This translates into CASSMGDNQPQHF.

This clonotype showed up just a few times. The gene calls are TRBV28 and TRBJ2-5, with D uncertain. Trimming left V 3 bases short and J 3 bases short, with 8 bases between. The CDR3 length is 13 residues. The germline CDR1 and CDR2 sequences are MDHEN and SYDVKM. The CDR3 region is CASSLIGKETQYF. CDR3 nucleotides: TGTGCCAGCAGTTTGATAGGAAAAGAGACCCAGTACTTC.

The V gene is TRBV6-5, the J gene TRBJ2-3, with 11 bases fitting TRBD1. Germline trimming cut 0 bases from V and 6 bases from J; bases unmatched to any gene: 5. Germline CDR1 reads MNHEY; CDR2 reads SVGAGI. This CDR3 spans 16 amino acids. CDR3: CASSYSGQGEWDTQYF. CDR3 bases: TGTGCCAGCAGTTACTCGGGACAGGGGGAATGGGATACGCAGTATTTT.

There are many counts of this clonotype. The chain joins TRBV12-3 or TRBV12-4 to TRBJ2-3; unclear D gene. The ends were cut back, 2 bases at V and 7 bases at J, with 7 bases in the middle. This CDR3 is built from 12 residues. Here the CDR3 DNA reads TGTGCCAGCAGTTTAACCCGGCATACGCAGTATTTT. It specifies CASSLTRHTQYF.

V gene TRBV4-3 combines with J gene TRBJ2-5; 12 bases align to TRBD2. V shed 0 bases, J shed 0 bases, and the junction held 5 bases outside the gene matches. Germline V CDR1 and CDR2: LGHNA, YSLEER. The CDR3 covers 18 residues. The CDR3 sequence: CASSQDALAGGHQETQYF. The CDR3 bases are TGCGCCAGCAGCCAAGACGCACTAGCGGGGGGCCACCAAGAGACCCAGTACTTC.

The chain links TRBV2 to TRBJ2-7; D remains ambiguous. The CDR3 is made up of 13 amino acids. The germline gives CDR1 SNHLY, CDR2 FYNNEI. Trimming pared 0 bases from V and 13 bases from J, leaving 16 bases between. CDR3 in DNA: TGTGCCAGCAGTGAAGCAAATAGACCTACACTTTACTTC. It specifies CASSEANRPTLYF.

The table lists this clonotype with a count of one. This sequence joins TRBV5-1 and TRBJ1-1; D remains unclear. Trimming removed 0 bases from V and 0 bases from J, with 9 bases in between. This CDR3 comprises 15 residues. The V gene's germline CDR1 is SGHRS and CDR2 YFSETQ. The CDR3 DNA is TGCGCCAGCAGCTTGGAGGACTCTATGAACACTGAAGCTTTCTTT. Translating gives CASSLEDSMNTEAFF.

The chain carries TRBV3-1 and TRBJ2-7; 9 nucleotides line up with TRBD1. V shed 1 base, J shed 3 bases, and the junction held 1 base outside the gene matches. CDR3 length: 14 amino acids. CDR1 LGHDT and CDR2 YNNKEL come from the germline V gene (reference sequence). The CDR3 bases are TGTGCCAGCAGCCAAGGGACAGGGGACTACGAGCAGTACTTC. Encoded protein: CASSQGTGDYEQYF.

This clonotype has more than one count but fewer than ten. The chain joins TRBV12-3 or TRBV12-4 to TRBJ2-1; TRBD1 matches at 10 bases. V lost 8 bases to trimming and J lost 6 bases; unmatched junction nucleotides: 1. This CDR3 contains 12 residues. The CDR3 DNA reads TGTGCCAGCCGGACAGGGGGCAATGAGCAGTTCTTC. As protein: CASRTGGNEQFF.

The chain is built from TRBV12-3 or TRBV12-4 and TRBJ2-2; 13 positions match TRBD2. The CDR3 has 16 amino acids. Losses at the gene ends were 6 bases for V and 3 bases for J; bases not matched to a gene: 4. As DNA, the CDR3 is TGTGCCAGCAGCTCAGGACTAGCGGGGGACACCGGGGAGCTGTTTTTT. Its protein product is CASSSGLAGDTGELFF.

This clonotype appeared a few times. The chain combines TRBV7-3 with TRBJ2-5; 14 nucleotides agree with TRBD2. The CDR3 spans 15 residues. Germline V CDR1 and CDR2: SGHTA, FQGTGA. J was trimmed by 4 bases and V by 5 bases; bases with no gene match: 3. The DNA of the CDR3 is TGTGCCAGCAGCCTGACTAGCGGGGGGGGAGAGACCCAGTACTTC. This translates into CASSLTSGGGETQYF.

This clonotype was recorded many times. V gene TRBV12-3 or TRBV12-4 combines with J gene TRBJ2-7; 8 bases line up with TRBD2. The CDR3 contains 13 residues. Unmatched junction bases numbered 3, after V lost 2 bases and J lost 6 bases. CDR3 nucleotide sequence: TGTGCCAGCAGTTTAACGCTAGCGGGCGAGCAGTACGTC. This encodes CASSLTLAGEQYV.

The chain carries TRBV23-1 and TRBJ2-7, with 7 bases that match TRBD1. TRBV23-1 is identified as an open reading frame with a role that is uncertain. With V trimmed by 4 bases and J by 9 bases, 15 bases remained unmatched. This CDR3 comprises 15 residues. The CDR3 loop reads CASSRSGTAKSGQYF. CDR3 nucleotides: TGCGCCAGCAGTCGATCCGGGACAGCGAAGTCCGGGCAGTACTTC.

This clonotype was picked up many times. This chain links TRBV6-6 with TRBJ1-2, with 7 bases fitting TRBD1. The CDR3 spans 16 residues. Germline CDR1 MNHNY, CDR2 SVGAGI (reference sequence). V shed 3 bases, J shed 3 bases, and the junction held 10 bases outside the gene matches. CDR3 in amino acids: CASSYTTSDRHYGYTF. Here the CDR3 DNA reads TGTGCCAGCAGTTATACCACCTCGGACAGGCACTATGGCTACACCTTC.

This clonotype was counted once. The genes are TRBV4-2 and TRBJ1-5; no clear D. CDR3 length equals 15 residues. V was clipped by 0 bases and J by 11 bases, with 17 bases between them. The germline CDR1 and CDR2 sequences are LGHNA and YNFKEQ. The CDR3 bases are TGTGCCAGCAGCCAAGATGGTCCGGCGAGAGAAGCCCAGCATTTT. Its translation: CASSQDGPAREAQHF.

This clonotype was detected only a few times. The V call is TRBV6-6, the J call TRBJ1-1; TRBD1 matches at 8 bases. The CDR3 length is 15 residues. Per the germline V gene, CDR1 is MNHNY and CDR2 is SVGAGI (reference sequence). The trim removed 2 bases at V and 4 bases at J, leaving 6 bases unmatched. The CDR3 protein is CASSYVGTGGTEAFF. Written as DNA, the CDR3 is TGTGCCAGCAGTTACGTGGGAACAGGGGGCACTGAAGCTTTCTTT.

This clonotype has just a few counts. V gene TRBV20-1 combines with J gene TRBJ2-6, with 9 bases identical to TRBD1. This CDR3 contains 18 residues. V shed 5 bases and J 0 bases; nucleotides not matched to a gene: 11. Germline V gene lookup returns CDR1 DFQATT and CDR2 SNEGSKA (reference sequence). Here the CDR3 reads CSAGNRDRVFSGANVLTF. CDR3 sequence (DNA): TGCAGTGCTGGCAATCGGGACAGGGTTTTCTCTGGGGCCAACGTCCTGACTTTC.

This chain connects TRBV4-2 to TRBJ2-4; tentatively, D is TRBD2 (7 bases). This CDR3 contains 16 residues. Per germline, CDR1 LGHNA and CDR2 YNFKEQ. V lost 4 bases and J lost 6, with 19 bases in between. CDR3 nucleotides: TGTGCCAGCAGCCCCAATGCGGGGGCACAGGGAAACATTCAGTACTTC. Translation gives CASSPNAGAQGNIQYF.